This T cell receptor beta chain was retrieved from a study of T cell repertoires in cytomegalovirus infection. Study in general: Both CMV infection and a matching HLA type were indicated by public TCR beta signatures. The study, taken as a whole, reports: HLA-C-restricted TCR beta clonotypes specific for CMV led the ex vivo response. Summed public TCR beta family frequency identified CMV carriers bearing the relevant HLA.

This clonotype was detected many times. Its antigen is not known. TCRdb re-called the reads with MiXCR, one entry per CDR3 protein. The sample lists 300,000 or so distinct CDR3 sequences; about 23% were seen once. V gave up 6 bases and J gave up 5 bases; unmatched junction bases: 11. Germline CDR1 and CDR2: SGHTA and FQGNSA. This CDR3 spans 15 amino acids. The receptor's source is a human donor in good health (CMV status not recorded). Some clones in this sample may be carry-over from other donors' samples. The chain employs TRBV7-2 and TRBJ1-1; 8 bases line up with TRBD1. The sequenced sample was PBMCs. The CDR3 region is CASSSLQGAGTEAFF. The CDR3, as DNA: TGTGCCAGCAGTTCCCTCCAGGGGGCGGGGACTGAAGCTTTCTTT.